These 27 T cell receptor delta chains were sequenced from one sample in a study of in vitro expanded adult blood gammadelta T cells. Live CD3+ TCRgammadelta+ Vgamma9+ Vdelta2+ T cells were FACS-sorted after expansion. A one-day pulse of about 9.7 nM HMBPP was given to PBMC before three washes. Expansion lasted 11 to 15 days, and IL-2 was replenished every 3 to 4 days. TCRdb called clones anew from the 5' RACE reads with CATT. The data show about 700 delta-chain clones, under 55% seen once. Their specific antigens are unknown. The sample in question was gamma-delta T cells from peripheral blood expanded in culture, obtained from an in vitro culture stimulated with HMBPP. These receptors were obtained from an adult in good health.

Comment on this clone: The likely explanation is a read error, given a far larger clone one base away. This chain's CDR3 is CACDTAGTHTDKLIF. The DNA of the CDR3 is TGTGCCTGTGACACCGCGGGGACTCACACCGATAAACTCATCTTT. The rearrangement links TRDV2 to TRDJ1; D is possibly TRDD3 (5 bases). CDR3 length: 15 residues. V was clipped by 0 bases and J by 0 bases, with 10 bases between them. The germline CDR1 and CDR2 sequences are GEAIGNYY and EKD.

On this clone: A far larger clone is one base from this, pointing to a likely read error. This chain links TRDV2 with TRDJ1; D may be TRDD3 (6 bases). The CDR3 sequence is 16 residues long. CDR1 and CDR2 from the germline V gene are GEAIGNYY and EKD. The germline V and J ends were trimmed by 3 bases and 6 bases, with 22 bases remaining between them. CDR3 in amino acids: CACDPIGGKEGNKLIF. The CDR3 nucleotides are TGTGCCTGTGACCCCATCGGGGGAAAAGAGGGCAATAAACTCATCTTT.

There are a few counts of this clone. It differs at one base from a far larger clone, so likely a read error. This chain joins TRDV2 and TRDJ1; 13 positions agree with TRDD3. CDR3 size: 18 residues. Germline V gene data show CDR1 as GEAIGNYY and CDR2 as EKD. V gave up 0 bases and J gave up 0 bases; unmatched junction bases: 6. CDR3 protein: CACDTVVLGDTNTDKLIF. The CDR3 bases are TGTGCCTGTGACACCGTGGTACTGGGGGATACGAACACCGATAAACTCATCTTT.

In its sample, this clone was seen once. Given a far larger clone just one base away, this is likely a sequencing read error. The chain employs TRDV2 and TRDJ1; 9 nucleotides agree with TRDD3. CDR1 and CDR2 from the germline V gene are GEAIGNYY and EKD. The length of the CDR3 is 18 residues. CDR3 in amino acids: CACDTVSTGGQYTDKHIF. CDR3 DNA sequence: TGTGCCTGTGACACCGTTAGTACTGGGGGACAGTACACCGATAAACACATCTTT.

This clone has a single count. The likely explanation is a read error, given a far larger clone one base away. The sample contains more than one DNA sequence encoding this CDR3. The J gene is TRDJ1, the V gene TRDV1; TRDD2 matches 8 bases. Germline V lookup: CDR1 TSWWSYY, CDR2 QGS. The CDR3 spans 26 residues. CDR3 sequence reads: CALGELGFLPPYAPMGPKRSRNKLIF. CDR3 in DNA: TGTGCCCTTGGGGAACTGGGCTTCCTACCCCCGTACGCCCCCATGGGACCCAAGCGGTCCCGAAATAAACTCATCTTT.

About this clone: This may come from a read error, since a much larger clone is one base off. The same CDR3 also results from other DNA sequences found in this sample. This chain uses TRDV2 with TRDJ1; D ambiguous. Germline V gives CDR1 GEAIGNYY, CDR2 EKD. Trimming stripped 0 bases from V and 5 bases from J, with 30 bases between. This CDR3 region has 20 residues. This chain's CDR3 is CACDTVDRTTQSLGADKLIF. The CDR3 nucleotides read TGTGCCTGTGACACCGTAGATCGCACCACCCAAAGTCTAGGCGCAGATAAACTCATCTTT.

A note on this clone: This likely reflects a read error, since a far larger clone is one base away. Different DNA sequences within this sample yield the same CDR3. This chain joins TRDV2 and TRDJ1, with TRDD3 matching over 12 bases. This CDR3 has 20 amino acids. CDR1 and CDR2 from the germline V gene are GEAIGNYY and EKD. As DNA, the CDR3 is TGTGCCTGTGACACCGTCTGGGGGATACGCGCGCGGGGGGACACCGATAAACTAATCTTT. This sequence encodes CACDTVWGIRARGDTDKLIF.

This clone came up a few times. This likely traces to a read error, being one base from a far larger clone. The CDR3 DNA is TGTGCCTGTGACTCCCTTCCCCACACCGATAAACTCATCTTT. It specifies CACDSLPHTDKLIF. The chain employs TRDV2 and TRDJ1, with D possibly matching TRDD2 (6 bases). The V end lost 3 bases, the J end lost 0 bases, and 10 bases lay between the germline ends. The CDR3 contains 14 residues. CDR1 is GEAIGNYY and CDR2 is EKD in the germline V gene.

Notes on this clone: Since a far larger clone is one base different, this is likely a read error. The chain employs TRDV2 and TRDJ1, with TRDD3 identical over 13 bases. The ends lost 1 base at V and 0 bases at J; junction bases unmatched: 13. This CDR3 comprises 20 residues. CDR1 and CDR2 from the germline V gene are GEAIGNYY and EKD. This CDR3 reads CACDTSFTGGYGQYTDKLIF. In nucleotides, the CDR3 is TGTGCCTGTGACACGTCTTTTACTGGGGGATACGGACAGTACACCGATAAACTCATCTTT.

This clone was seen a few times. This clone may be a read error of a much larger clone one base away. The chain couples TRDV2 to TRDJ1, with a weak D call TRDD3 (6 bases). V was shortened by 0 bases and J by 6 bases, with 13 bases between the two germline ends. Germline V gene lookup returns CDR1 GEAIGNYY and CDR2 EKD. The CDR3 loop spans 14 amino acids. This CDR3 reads CACDTVGGEHKLIF. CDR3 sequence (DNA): TGTGCCTGTGACACCGTTGGGGGCGAACATAAACTCATCTTT.

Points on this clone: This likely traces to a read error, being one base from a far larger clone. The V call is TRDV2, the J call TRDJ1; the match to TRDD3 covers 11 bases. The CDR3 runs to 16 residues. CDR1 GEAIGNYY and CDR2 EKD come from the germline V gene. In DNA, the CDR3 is TGTTCCTGTGAGCAACTGGGGGATATAAACACCGATAAACTCATCTTT. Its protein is CSCEQLGDINTDKLIF.

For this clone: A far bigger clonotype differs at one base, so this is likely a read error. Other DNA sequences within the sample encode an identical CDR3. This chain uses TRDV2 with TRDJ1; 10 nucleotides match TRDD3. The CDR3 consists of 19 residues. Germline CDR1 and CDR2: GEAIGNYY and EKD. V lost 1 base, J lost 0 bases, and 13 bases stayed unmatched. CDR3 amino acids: CACDTVRVLGDADTDKLIF. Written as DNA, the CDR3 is TGTGCCTGTGACACAGTTCGCGTACTGGGGGATGCTGACACCGATAAACTCATCTTT.

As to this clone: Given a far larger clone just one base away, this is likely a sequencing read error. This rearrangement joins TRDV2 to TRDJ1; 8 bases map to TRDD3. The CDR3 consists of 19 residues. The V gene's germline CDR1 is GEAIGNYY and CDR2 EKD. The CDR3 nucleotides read TGTGCCTATGACACCCTAAGAAGGGCCGAGGGGGATAAGGTCGATAAACTCATCTTT. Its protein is CAYDTLRRAEGDKVDKLIF.

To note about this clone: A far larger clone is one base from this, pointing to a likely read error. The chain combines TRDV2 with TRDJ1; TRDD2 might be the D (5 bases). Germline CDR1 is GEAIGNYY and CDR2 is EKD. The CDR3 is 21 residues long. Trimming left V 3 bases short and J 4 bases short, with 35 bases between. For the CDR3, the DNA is TGTGCCTGTGACGAGGTCGGAAGGGAGACCCTACTTTCCTTATACAACGATAAACTCATCTTT. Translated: CACDEVGRETLLSLYNDKLIF.

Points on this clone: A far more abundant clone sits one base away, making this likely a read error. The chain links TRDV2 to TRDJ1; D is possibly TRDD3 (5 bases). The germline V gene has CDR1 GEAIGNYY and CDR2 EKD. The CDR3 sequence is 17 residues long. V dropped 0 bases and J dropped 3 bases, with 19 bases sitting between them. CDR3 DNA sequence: TGTGCCTGTGACACCGTAAAGAAAGGCCTGGGATCCGATAAACTCATCTTT. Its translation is CACDTVKKGLGSDKLIF.

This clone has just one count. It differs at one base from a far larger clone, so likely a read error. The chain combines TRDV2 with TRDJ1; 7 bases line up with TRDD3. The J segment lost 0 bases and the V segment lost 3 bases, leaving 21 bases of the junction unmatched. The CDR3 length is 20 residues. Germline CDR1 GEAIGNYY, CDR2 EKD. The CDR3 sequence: CACDPLYPSGGLKYTDKLIF. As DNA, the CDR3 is TGTGCCTGTGACCCCTTATATCCGTCTGGGGGCCTTAAGTACACCGATAAACTCATCTTT.

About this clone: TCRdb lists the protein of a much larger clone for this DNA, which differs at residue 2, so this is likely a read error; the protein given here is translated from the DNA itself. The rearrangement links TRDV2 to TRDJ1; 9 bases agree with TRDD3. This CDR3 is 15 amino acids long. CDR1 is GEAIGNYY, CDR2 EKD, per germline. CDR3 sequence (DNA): TGTTCCTGTGACGCTATTGGGGGATATATCGATAAACTCATCTTT. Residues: CSCDAIGGYIDKLIF.

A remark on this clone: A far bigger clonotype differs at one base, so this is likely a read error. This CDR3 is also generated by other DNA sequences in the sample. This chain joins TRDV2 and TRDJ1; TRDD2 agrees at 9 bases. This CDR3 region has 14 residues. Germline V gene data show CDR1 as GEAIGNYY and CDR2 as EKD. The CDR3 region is CALESLPTSDKLIF. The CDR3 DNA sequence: TGTGCATTGGAGTCCCTTCCTACCTCCGATAAACTCATCTTT.

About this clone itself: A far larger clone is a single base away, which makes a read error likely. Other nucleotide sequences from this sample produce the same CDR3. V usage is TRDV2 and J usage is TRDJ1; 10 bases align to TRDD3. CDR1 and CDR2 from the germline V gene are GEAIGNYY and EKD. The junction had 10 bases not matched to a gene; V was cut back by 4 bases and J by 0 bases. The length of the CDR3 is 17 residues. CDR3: CACDRLGDSPYTDKLIF. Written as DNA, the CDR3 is TGTGCCTGTGATCGGCTGGGGGATAGTCCATACACCGATAAACTCATCTTT.

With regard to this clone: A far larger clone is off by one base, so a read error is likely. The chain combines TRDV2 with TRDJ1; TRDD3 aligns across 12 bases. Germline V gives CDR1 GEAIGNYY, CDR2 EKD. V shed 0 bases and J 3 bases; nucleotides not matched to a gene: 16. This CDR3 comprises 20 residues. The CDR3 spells CACDTVWGIRARGDADKLIF. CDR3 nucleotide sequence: TGTGCCTGTGACACCGTCTGGGGGATACGCGCGCGGGGGGACGCCGATAAACTCATCTTT.

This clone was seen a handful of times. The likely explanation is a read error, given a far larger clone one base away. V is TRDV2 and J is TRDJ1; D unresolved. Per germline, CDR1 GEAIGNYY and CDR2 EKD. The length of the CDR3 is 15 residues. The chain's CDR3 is CARDSISWPTDKLIF. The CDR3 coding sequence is TGTGCCCGTGACTCGATAAGCTGGCCCACCGATAAACTCATCTTT.

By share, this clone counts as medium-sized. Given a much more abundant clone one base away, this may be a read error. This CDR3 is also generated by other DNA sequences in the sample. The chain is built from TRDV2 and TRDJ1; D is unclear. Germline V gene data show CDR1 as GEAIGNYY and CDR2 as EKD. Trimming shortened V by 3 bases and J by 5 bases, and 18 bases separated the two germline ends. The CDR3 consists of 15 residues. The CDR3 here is CACDSISWPTDKLIF. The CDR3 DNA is TGTGCCTGTGACTCGATAAGCTGGCCCACTGATAAACTCATCTTT.

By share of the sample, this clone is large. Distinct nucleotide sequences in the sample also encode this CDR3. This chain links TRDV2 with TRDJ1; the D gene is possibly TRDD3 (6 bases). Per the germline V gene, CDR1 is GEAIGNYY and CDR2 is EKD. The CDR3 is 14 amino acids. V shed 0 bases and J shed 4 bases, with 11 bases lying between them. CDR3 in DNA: TGTGCCTGTGACACCGTTGGGGGTTACGATAAACTCATCTTT. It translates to CACDTVGGYDKLIF.

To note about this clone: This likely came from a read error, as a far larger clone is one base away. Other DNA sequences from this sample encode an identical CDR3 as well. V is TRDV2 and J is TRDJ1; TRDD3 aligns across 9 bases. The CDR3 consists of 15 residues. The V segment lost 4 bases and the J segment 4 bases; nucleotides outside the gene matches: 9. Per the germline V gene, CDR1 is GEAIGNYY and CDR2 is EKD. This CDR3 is CACDALLGENDKLIF. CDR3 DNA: TGTGCCTGTGATGCCCTACTGGGGGAGAACGATAAACTCATCTTT.

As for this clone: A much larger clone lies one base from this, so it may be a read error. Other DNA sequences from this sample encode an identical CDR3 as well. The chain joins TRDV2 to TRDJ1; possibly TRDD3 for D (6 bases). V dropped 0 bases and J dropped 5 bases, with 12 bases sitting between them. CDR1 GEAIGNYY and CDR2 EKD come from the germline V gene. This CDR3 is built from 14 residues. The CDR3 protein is CACDTVGGTDKLIF. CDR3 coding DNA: TGTGCCTGTGACACCGTGGGGGGAACTGATAAACTCATCTTT.

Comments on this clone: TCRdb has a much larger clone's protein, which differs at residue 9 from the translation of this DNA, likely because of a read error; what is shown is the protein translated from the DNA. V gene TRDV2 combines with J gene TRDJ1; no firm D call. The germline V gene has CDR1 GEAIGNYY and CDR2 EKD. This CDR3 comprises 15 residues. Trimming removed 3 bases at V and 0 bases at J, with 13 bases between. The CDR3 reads CACDSISWHTDKLIF. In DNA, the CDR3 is TGTGCCTGTGACTCGATAAGCTGGCACACCGATAAACTCATCTTT.

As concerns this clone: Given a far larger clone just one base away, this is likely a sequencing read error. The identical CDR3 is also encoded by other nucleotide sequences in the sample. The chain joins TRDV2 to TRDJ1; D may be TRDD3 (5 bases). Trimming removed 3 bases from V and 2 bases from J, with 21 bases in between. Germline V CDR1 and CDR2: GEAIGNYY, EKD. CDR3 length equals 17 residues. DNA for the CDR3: TGTGCCTGTGACGTTCTGCCAAGGAGGGGGGTTACCGATAAACTCATCTTT. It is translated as CACDVLPRRGVTDKLIF.